This T cell receptor beta chain was found in a study of CD8+CD57+ T cells in acquired aplastic anemia. As for the study in general: The mean DNA yield obtained from sorted CD4+ and CD8+ cells came to approximately 3 ug. Study conclusions and caveats: Controls did not differ significantly from patients in CD8+ Simpson's diversity.

This clonotype has only a few counts. Its antigen remains unknown. Profiling that covered TCR beta VDJ and CDR3 relied on genomic DNA as its template. TCRdb passed the reads through MiXCR, listing each CDR3 protein once. In the table there are a few hundred thousand distinct CDR3 sequences, roughly 35% of which are singletons. J was trimmed by 1 base and V by 5 bases; bases with no gene match: 4. The CDR3 consists of 14 residues. The germline gives CDR1 SNHLY, CDR2 FYNNEI. The source material was sorted CD4+, CD8+, or CD8+CD57+ T cells (not recorded which) from PBMCs. This sequence was found in a human donor in good health, serving as a control. This chain connects TRBV2 to TRBJ2-7; 8 bases match TRBD1. The CDR3 DNA is TGTGCCAGCAGTCGGACAGGGCCATCCTACGAGCAGTACTTC. Translated, it gives CASSRTGPSYEQYF.